This note documents a single T cell receptor (beta chain) sequence. What it binds is unknown. This specimen belongs to a study of CD8+ T cells in alopecia areata. Findings and limits, study-wide: In patients, TCRs were shared less clearly than in mice, and HLA may possibly be involved.

Sampling of alopecia areata patients yielded lesional scalp punch biopsies as well as peripheral blood. PBMCs served as the source from which CD4+ and CD8+ T cells were sorted. The germline V gene encodes CDR1 SQVTM and CDR2 ANQGSEA. V lost 7 bases and J lost 6; bases outside the gene matches: 13. There are 14 residues in the CDR3. The authors extracted RNA and reverse transcribed it into cDNA as the sequencing template. This table comes from immunoSEQ multiplex PCR, and its TCRdb copy is limited to in-frame clones, with some not included. Among under 300,000 clones listed, less than 80% were seen once.

The sequence was obtained from a human donor with alopecia areata. The chain carries TRBV29-1 and TRBJ2-7; 9 nucleotides line up with TRBD1. Sequenced material: CD4+ T cells sorted from blood, taken at week 0. The CDR3 DNA is TGCAGCGCCAAAACCGGGACAGGGATCCGCGAGCAGTACTTC. Encoded protein: CSAKTGTGIREQYF.